The 22 T cell receptor beta chains reported below all come from one sample, sequenced in a study of T-cell reconstitution after alpha-beta-depleted transplantation in children. As it was prepared, the TCRbeta library received unique molecular identifiers. Each CDR3 protein gets one entry after TCRdb re-called the PCR reads with MiXCR. The sample shows 700,000 or so distinct CDR3 sequences, about 12% of them seen only once. Material: PBMCs, obtained before TCRalphabeta/CD19-depleted stem cell transplant. Source of these receptors: a girl aged 2 to 9 with congenital amegakaryocytic thrombocytopenia, due to receive a stem cell transplant.

This clonotype has a count of ten or more. The chain couples TRBV5-1 to TRBJ2-2, with a weak D call TRBD2 (7 bases). Trimming left V 2 bases short and J 2 bases short, with 16 bases between. The germline V gene has CDR1 SGHRS and CDR2 YFSETQ. CDR3 length equals 17 residues. CDR3: CASSLISGGGNTGELFF. CDR3 nucleotide sequence: TGCGCCAGCAGCTTAATATCGGGGGGCGGCAACACCGGGGAGCTGTTTTTT.

This clonotype was detected ten times or more. The rearrangement links TRBV20-1 to TRBJ2-1, with D unclear. V was trimmed by 1 base and J by 0 bases, leaving 13 bases between them. The CDR3 is made up of 16 amino acids. In germline, CDR1 is DFQATT, CDR2 SNEGSKA (reference sequence). CDR3 DNA: TGCAGTGCTAGAGGAAATGGACGTAGCTCCTACAATGAGCAGTTCTTC. Translation: CSARGNGRSSYNEQFF.

This clonotype was seen ten or more times. V and J are TRBV7-8 and TRBJ2-1; 9 bases are a match to TRBD2. The V gene end was trimmed by 7 bases and the J gene end by 5 bases; junction bases not matched to a gene: 15. Germline CDR1 and CDR2: SGHVS and FQNEAQ. The CDR3 extends over 17 amino acids. CDR3 nucleotides: TGTGCCAGCACCCTGATCGGAGCGGGAGGACCCAACAATGAGCAGTTCTTC. Translating gives CASTLIGAGGPNNEQFF.

Points on this clonotype: A much larger clonotype is one base distant, so this may be a read error. The V and J genes are TRBV5-6 and TRBJ2-7; weak D call: TRBD2 (6 bases). Germline-derived CDR1 and CDR2 are SGHDT and YYEEEE. This CDR3 contains 15 residues. This CDR3 reads CASSFLALSSYEQHF. The CDR3 DNA follows: TGTGCCAGCAGCTTCCTAGCGTTGAGCTCCTACGAGCAGCACTTC.

This clonotype has a count of ten or more. CDR3 sequence (DNA): TGTGCCAGCAGCTTAGATGTGGGAGTCGCCAATGAGCAGTTCTTC. Translated: CASSLDVGVANEQFF. The gene calls are TRBV7-2 and TRBJ2-1; a weak D match, TRBD2 (5 bases). CDR1 SGHTA and CDR2 FQGNSA come from the germline V gene. This CDR3 spans 15 amino acids. Trimming cost V 1 base and J 6 bases, with 13 bases left between them.

This clonotype was recorded a few times. J is TRBJ2-7 and V is TRBV11-2; perhaps TRBD1 as D (6 bases). CDR3 length equals 15 residues. V was trimmed by 5 bases and J by 0 bases, leaving 14 bases between them. CDR1 and CDR2 (germline): SGHAT, FQNNGV. CDR3 nucleotides: TGTGCCAGCAGCCCTAGGCCGGACAGCTCCTACGAGCAGTACTTC. It is translated as CASSPRPDSSYEQYF.

This clonotype occurred once. This chain connects TRBV7-9 to TRBJ2-7; 7 bases match TRBD2. Trimming cost V 1 base and J 3 bases; bases outside gene matches: 6. Germline V gene sequence: CDR1 SEHNR, CDR2 FQNEAQ (reference sequence). The length of the CDR3 is 15 residues. CDR3 nucleotides: TGTGCCAGCAGCTTAGAGCGGGGACCTAACTACGAGCAGTACTTC. Its protein product is CASSLERGPNYEQYF.

Points on this clonotype: A junction end diverges from the germline sequence, so it may reflect a read error. The chain links TRBV6-2 or TRBV6-3 to TRBJ2-7, with D maybe TRBD1 (5 bases). The CDR3 sequence is 11 residues long. The germline V gene has CDR1 MNHEY and CDR2 SVGEGT. The CDR3 sequence: CGSSQGYEQYF. The CDR3 bases are TGTGGCAGCAGTCAGGGTTACGAGCAGTACTTC.

This clonotype was detected many times. The rearrangement links TRBV29-1 to TRBJ1-1, with D perhaps matching TRBD1 (6 bases). The V end lost 7 bases, the J end lost 0 bases, and 15 bases lay between the germline ends. Germline CDR1 reads SQVTM; CDR2 reads ANQGSEA. The CDR3 covers 14 residues. CDR3 in DNA: TGCAGCGGGGCCAGGACAGCCATGAACACTGAAGCTTTCTTT. The encoded protein is CSGARTAMNTEAFF.

There are many counts of this clonotype. The CDR3 region has the DNA TGTGCCAGCAGTACCCTCAGCGGGAGGGCCAAGAATGAGCAGTTCTTC. Translating it yields CASSTLSGRAKNEQFF. J is TRBJ2-1 and V is TRBV6-4; 10 nucleotides agree with TRBD2. There are 16 residues in the CDR3. Per germline, CDR1 MRHNA and CDR2 SNTAGT. After removal of 5 bases from V and 7 bases from J, the junction contained 11 bases not matched to a gene.

The sample holds a few counts of this clonotype. The chain carries TRBV10-1 and TRBJ2-1, with a weak D call TRBD2 (5 bases). The germline CDR1 and CDR2 sequences are WNHNN and SYGVQD (reference sequence). V dropped 1 base and J dropped 0 bases, with 10 bases sitting between them. CDR3 length: 16 residues. The DNA for the CDR3 is TGCGCCAGCAGTGAGTGGGGAGATTCCTCCTACAATGAGCAGTTCTTC. Translated: CASSEWGDSSYNEQFF.

This clonotype was observed many times. The V gene is TRBV20-1, the J gene TRBJ1-4, with D possibly TRBD1 on 6 matching bases. The CDR3 has 15 residues. CDR1 is DFQATT, CDR2 SNEGSKA, per germline (reference sequence). V was cut by 5 bases and J by 0 bases, with 13 bases left in between. In DNA, the CDR3 is TGCAGTGCTGGGGTTTCAGGGGCAACTAATGAAAAACTGTTTTTT. Protein product: CSAGVSGATNEKLFF.

About this clonotype: One base away lies a much larger clone, so this may be a sequencing read error. The V and J genes are TRBV5-1 and TRBJ1-2, with D uncertain. CDR3 length: 18 residues. Germline-derived CDR1 and CDR2 are SGHRS and YFSETQ. CDR3 loop: CASSSSLPFHFTNYGDTF. In DNA form, the CDR3 reads TGCGCCAGCAGCTCTTCTTTGCCGTTCCACTTCACCAACTATGGCGACACCTTC.

The CDR3 DNA sequence: TGTGCCAGCAGAGACGATACGCAGTATTTT. Its translation: CASRDDTQYF. The chain employs TRBV6-2 or TRBV6-3 and TRBJ2-3, with D unclear. V lost 6 bases and J lost 6, with 4 bases in between. From germline, CDR1 is MNHEY and CDR2 SVGEGT. CDR3 length: 10 amino acids.

The rearrangement links TRBV16 to TRBJ1-5; D is ambiguous. This CDR3 is 14 amino acids long. The V end lost 2 bases, the J end lost 11 bases, and 16 bases lay between the germline ends. CDR1 is KGHSY and CDR2 is FQNENV in the germline V gene. The DNA for the CDR3 is TGTGCCAGCAGCCAAGAGGAGCCGCGAAAGTCCCAGCATTTT. Amino acid sequence: CASSQEEPRKSQHF.

This sequence joins TRBV7-9 and TRBJ2-1, with TRBD2 as a possible D gene (6 bases). The CDR3 is 12 amino acids. The V end was cut by 3 bases, the J end by 10 bases, with 10 bases between. From germline, CDR1 is SEHNR and CDR2 FQNEAQ (reference sequence). The CDR3: CASSFGSSEQFF. The CDR3 coding sequence is TGTGCCAGCAGCTTCGGGAGTTCAGAGCAGTTCTTC.

This clonotype showed up many times. J is TRBJ2-1 and V is TRBV7-8, with D perhaps TRBD1 (6 bases). The CDR3 sequence is 12 residues long. Germline V lookup: CDR1 SGHVS, CDR2 FQNEAQ. V was pared by 5 bases and J by 7 bases, with 9 bases between. The CDR3, as DNA: TGTGCCAGCAGCGCACAGGGAAATGAGCAGTTCTTC. Translation gives CASSAQGNEQFF.

This chain connects TRBV7-9 to TRBJ2-7; D might be TRBD1 or TRBD2, each matching 5 bases. Per germline, CDR1 SEHNR and CDR2 FQNEAQ (reference sequence). The CDR3 covers 14 residues. Here the CDR3 reads CASGGPRAYNEQYF. Written as DNA, the CDR3 is TGTGCGTCTGGGGGACCTAGGGCATACAACGAGCAGTACTTC.

The rearrangement links TRBV5-1 to TRBJ2-5; D not certain. The CDR3 extends over 15 amino acids. The germline V and J ends were trimmed by 1 base and 2 bases, with 12 bases remaining between them. From germline, CDR1 is SGHRS and CDR2 YFSETQ. The CDR3 nucleotides are TGCGCCAGCAGCTTGAATCACGGGCAGCAAGAGACCCAGTACTTC. Translation gives CASSLNHGQQETQYF.

This clonotype occurred a few times. The CDR3 DNA reads TGTGCCAGCAGCCCGGCGGGGGGACAGTCGGCGGTCCTCCACTTT. As protein: CASSPAGGQSAVLHF. The chain links TRBV5-6 to TRBJ1-6, with 7 bases identical to TRBD1. V trimming: 4 bases; J trimming: 15 bases; junction bases outside the gene matches: 16. Germline assignment: CDR1 SGHDT and CDR2 YYEEEE. The CDR3 loop spans 15 amino acids.

This clonotype was seen ten or more times. The chain employs TRBV7-2 and TRBJ2-1, with 10 bases matching TRBD2. CDR3 length: 15 amino acids. The germline V gene encodes CDR1 SGHTA and CDR2 FQGNSA. Losses at the gene ends were 8 bases for V and 4 bases for J; bases not matched to a gene: 8. The CDR3 is CASSPTSGEYNEQFF. CDR3 sequence (DNA): TGTGCCAGCTCACCAACTAGCGGGGAATACAATGAGCAGTTCTTC.

Many counts were recorded for this clonotype. At one boundary the junction diverges from the germline segment, which might be a read error. The CDR3 region has the DNA TGTGCCAGCAGTGATAAGGACATTCGTTTC. Translating gives CASSDKDIRF. The chain links TRBV2 to TRBJ2-1, with D possibly TRBD1 on 5 matching bases. The germline CDR1 and CDR2 sequences are SNHLY and FYNNEI. The CDR3 sequence is 10 residues long. Together with reference TRBV2 and TRBJ2-1, the CDR3 gives the full variable domain: EPEVTQTPSHQVTQMGQEVILRCVPISNHLYFYWYRQILGQKVEFLVSFYNNEISEKSEIFDDQFSVERPDGSNFTLKIRSTKLEDSAMYFCASSDKDIRFGPGTRLTVL.